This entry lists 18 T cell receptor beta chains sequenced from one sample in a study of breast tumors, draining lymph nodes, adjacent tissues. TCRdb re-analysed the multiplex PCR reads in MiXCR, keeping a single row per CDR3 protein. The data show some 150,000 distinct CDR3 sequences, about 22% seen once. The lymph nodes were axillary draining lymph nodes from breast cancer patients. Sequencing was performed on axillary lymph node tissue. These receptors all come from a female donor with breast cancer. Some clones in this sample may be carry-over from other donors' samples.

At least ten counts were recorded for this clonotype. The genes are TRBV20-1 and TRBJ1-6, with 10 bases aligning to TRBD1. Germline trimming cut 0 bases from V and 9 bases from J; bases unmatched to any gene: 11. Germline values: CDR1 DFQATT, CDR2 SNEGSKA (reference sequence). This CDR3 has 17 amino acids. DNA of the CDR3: TGCAGTGCTAGAGATGTGAGACAGGGGGCGCCAGGTTCACCCCTCCACTTT. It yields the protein CSARDVRQGAPGSPLHF.

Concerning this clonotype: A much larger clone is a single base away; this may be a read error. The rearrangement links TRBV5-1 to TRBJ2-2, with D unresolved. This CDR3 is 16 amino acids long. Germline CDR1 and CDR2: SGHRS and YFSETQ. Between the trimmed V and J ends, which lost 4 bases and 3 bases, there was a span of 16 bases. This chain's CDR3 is CASSLSPLRDTGELFF. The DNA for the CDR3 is TGCGCCAGCAGCCTAAGTCCCCTTAGGGACACCGGGGAGCTGTTTTTT.

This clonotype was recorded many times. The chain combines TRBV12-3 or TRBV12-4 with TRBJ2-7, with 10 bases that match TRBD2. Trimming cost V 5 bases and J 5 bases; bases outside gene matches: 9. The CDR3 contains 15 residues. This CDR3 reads CASSLDSGRAHEQYF. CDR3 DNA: TGTGCCAGCAGTCTAGACAGCGGGAGGGCCCACGAGCAGTACTTC.

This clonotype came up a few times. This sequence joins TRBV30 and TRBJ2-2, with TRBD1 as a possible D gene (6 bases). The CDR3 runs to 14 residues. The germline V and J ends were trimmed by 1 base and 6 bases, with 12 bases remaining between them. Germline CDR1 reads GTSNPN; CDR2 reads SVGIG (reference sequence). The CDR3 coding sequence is TGTGCCTGGAGTGGGGCACAGGGACCCGGGGAGCTGTTTTTT. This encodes CAWSGAQGPGELFF.

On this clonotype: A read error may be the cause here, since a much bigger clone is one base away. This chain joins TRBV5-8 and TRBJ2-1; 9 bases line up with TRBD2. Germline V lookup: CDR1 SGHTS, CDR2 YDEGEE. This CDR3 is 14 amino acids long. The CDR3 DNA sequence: TGTGCCAGCAGCTTGGGTGTAGCGGGAGAAGAGCAGTTGTTC. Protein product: CASSLGVAGEEQLF. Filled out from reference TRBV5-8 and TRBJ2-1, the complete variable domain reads EAGVTQSPTHLIKTRGQQATLRCSPISGHTSVYWYQQALGLGLQFLLWYDEGEERNRGNFPPRFSGRQFPNYSSELNVNALELEDSALYLCASSLGVAGEEQLFGPGTRLTVL.

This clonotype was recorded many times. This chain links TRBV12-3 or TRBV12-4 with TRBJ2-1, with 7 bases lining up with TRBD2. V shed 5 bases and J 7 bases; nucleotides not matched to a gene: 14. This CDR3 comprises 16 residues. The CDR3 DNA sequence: TGTGCCAGCAGTGGGGCGGGAGTAAGTCTTAAGAATGAGCAGTTCTTC. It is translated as CASSGAGVSLKNEQFF.

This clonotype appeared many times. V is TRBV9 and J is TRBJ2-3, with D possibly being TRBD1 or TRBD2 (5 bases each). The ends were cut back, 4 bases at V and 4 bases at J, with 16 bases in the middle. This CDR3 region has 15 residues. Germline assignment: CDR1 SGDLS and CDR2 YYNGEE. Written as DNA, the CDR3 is TGTGCCAGCAGCACCCAGGGAGCCTTCGCAGATACGCAGTATTTT. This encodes CASSTQGAFADTQYF.

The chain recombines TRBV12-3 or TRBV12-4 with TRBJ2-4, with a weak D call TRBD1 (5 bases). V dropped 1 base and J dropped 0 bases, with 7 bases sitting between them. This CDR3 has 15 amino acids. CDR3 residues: CASSLGQLAKNIQYF. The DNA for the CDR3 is TGTGCCAGCAGTTTAGGACAGTTAGCCAAAAACATTCAGTACTTC.

CDR3: CASSSQTRNYNEQFF. The CDR3 DNA reads as TGTGCCAGCAGTTCCCAGACTAGGAACTACAATGAGCAGTTCTTC. The chain joins TRBV28 to TRBJ2-1, with a tentative D call TRBD2 (6 bases). V was pared by 4 bases and J by 3 bases, with 13 bases between. Per the germline V gene, CDR1 is MDHEN and CDR2 is SYDVKM. The CDR3 is 15 residues long.

CDR3: CASSQGRGSGANVLTF. DNA of the CDR3: TGCGCCAGCAGCCAAGGGAGGGGCTCTGGGGCCAACGTCCTGACTTTC. V usage is TRBV4-3 and J usage is TRBJ2-6; a weak D match, TRBD2 (6 bases). Germline V gene data show CDR1 as LGHNA and CDR2 as YSLEER. The length of the CDR3 is 16 residues. Trimming shortened V by 1 base and J by 0 bases, and 7 bases separated the two germline ends.

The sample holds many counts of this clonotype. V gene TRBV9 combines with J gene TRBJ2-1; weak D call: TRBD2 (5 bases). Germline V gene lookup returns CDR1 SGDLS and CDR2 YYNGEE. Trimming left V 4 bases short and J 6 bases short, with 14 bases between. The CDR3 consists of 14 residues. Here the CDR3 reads CASSSTGLRNEQFF. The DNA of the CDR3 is TGTGCCAGCAGCTCAACCGGACTCCGCAATGAGCAGTTCTTC.

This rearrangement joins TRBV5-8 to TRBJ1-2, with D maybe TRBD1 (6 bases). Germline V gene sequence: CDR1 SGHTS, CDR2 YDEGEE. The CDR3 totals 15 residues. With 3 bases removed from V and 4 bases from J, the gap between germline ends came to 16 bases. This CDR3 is CASSSSQGRSYGYTF. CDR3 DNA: TGTGCCAGCAGCTCATCCCAGGGGCGCAGCTATGGCTACACCTTC. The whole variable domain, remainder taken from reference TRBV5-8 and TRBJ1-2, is EAGVTQSPTHLIKTRGQQATLRCSPISGHTSVYWYQQALGLGLQFLLWYDEGEERNRGNFPPRFSGRQFPNYSSELNVNALELEDSALYLCASSSSQGRSYGYTFGSGTRLTVV.

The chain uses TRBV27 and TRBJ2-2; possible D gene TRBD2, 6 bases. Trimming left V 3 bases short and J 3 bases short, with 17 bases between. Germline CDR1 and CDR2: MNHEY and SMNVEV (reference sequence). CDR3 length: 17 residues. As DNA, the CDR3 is TGTGCCAGCAGTTTCAGTATGTGGGGGGTTTACACCGGGGAGCTGTTTTTT. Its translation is CASSFSMWGVYTGELFF.

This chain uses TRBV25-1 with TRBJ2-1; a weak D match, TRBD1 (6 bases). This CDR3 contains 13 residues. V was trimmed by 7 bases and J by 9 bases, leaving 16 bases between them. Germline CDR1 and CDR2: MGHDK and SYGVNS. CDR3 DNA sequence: TGTGCCAGCAATGATCGACAGGCTGGTGAGCAGTTCTTC. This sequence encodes CASNDRQAGEQFF. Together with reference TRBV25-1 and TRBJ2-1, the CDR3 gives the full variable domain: EADIYQTPRYLVIGTGKKITLECSQTMGHDKMYWYQQDPGMELHLIHYSYGVNSTEKGDLSSESTVSRIRTEHFPLTLESARPSHTSQYLCASNDRQAGEQFFGPGTRLTVL.

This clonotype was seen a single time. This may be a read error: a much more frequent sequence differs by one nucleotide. This CDR3 reads CSARDYLAQAKGTQYF. DNA of the CDR3: TGCAGTGCTAGGGATTACCTGGCGCAGGCTAAGGGGACCCAGTACTTC. The rearrangement links TRBV20-1 to TRBJ2-5; no clear D gene. The germline CDR1 and CDR2 sequences are DFQATT and SNEGSKA (reference sequence). This CDR3 is built from 16 residues. The ends were cut back, 3 bases at V and 7 bases at J, with 24 bases in the middle.

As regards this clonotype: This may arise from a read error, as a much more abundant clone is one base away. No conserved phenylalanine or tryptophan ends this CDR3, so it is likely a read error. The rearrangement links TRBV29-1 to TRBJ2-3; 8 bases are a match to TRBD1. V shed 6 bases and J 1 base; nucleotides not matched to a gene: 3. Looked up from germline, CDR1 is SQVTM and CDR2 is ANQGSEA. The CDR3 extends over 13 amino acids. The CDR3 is CSVPGQGTDTQYS. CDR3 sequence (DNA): TGCAGCGTACCGGGACAGGGCACAGATACGCAGTATTCT.

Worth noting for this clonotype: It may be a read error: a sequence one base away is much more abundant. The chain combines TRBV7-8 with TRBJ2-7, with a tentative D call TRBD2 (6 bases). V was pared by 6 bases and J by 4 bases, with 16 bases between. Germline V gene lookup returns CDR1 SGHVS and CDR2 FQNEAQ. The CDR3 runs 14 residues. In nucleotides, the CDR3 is TGTGCCAGCAGTTTTCAGGAGGGCGGGTACGAGCAGTACTTC. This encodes CASSFQEGGYEQYF.

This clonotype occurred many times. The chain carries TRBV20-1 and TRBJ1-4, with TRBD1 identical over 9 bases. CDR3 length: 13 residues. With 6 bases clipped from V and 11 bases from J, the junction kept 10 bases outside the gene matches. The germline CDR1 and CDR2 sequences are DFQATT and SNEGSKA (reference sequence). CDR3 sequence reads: CSAQGQGIEKLFF. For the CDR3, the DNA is TGCAGTGCCCAAGGACAGGGGATCGAGAAACTGTTTTTT.